What follows describes a single T cell receptor (beta chain). This record belongs to a study of PD-1 blockade in classical Hodgkin lymphoma. This CDR3 is 13 amino acids long. V was cut by 5 bases and J by 5 bases, with 10 bases left in between. Germline V gene lookup returns CDR1 MGHDK and CDR2 SYGVNS. Libraries were prepared by immunoSEQ multiplex PCR; TCRdb keeps only in-frame clonotypes and omits some of them. Of almost 8,500 clones in the sample, roughly 80% were seen once. Time point reported: cycle 4 day 1 (C4D1), after less than 7 weeks of nivolumab. All patients relapsed after autologous stem cell transplantation, and brentuximab vedotin exposure varied. CD8+ T cells were isolated from thawed PBMCs by magnetic negative selection.

The clonotype originates from a human donor with classical Hodgkin lymphoma. V is TRBV25-1 and J is TRBJ2-1; the D gene is possibly TRBD1 (5 bases). The sample was CD8+ T cells from blood, taken before the fourth cycle of nivolumab. DNA for the CDR3: TGTGCCAGCAGTCCTGCAGGGAACAATGAGCAGTTCTTC. Amino acids: CASSPAGNNEQFF.